The clone carrying this T cell receptor (beta chain) was seen a few times. Measured with immunoSEQ multiplex PCR; TCRdb has only the in-frame clones, and not every one. In the table there are about 22,000 clones, about 90% of which are singletons. This specimen belongs to a study of T cell changes during pregnancy in multiple sclerosis. The material sequenced was CD8+ T cells from peripheral blood mononuclear cells, taken after pregnancy. The sequence was obtained from a female donor with multiple sclerosis, enrolled in a pregnancy study.

CDR3 DNA sequence: TGCGCCAGCAGCCAAGATCAGTTAAATCAGCCCCAGCATTTT. Encoded protein: CASSQDQLNQPQHF. The chain couples TRBV4-1 to TRBJ1-5, with D hard to call. V lost 0 bases and J 4 bases, leaving 7 bases between the germline ends. Per germline, CDR1 MGHRA and CDR2 YSYEKL. This CDR3 has 14 residues.